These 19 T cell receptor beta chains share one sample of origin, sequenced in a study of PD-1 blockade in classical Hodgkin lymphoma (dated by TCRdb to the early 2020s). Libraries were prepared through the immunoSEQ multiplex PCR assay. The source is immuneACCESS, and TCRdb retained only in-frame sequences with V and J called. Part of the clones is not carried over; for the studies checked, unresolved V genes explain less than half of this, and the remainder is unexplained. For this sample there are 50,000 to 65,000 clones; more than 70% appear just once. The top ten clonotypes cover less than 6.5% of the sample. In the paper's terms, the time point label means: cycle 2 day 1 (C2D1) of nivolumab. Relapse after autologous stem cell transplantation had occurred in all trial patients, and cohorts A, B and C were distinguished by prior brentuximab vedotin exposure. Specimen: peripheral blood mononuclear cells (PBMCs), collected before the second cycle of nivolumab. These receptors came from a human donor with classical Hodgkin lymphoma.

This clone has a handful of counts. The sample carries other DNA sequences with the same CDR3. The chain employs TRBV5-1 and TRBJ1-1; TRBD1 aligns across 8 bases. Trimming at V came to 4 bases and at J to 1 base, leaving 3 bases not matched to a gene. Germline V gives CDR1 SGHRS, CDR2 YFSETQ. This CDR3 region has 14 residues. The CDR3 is CASSLTGGNTEAFF. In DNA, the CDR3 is TGCGCCAGCAGCCTCACAGGGGGGAACACTGAAGCTTTCTTT.

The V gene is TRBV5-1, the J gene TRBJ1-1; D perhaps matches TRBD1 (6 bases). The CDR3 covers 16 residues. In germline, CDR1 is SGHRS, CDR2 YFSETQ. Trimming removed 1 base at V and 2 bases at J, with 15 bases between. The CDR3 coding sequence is TGCGCCAGCAGCTTGATCCCGGCAGGGGATAACACTGAAGCTTTCTTT. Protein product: CASSLIPAGDNTEAFF.

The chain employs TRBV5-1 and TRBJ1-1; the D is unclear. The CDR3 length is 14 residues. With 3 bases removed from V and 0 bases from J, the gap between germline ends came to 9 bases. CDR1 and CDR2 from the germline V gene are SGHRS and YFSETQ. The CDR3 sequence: CASSSTSMNTEAFF. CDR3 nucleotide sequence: TGCGCCAGCAGCTCCACATCTATGAACACTGAAGCTTTCTTT.

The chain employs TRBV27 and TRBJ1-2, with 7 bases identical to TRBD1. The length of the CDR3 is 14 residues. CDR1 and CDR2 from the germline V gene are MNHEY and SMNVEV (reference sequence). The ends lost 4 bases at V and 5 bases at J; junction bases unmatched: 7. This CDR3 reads CASSSRAGGYGYTF. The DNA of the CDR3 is TGTGCCAGCAGTTCCCGGGCAGGGGGGTATGGCTACACCTTC.

The CDR3 spells CASSLQLDSQGWEKLFF. DNA for the CDR3: TGTGCCAGCAGCCTACAGTTGGATTCACAGGGGTGGGAAAAACTGTTTTTT. The J gene is TRBJ1-4, the V gene TRBV4-2, with 7 bases lining up with TRBD1. There are 17 residues in the CDR3. The germline CDR1 and CDR2 sequences are LGHNA and YNFKEQ. The junction had 16 bases not matched to a gene; V was cut back by 4 bases and J by 8 bases.

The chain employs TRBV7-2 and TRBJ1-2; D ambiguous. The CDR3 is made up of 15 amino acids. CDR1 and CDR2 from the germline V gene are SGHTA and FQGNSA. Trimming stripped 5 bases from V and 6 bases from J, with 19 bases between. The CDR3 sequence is CASSARTADHHGYTF. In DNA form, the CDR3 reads TGTGCCAGCAGCGCCCGGACCGCCGACCATCATGGCTACACCTTC. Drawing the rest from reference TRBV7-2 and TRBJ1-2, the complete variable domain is GAGVSQSPSNKVTEKGKDVELRCDPISGHTALYWYRQSLGQGLEFLIYFQGNSAPDKSGLPSDRFSAERTGGSVSTLTIQRTQQEDSAVYLCASSARTADHHGYTFGSGTRLTVV.

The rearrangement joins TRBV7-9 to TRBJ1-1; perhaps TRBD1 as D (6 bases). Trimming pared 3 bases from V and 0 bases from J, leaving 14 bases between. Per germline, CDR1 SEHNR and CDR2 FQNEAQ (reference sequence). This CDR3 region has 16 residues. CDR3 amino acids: CASSFGRGGMNTEAFF. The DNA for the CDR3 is TGTGCCAGCAGCTTCGGGCGTGGGGGCATGAACACTGAAGCTTTCTTT.

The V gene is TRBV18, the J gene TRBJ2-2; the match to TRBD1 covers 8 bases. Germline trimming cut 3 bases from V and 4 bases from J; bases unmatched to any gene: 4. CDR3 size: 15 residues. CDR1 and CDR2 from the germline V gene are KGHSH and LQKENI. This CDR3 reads CASSPDRAGTGELFF. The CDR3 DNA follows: TGTGCCAGCTCACCGGACAGGGCGGGCACCGGGGAGCTGTTTTTT.

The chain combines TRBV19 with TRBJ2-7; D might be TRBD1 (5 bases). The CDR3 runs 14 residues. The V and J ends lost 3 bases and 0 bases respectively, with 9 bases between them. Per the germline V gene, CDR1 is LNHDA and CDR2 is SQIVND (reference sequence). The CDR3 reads CASSINRISYEQYF. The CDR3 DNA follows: TGTGCCAGTAGTATTAACAGGATCTCCTACGAGCAGTACTTC.

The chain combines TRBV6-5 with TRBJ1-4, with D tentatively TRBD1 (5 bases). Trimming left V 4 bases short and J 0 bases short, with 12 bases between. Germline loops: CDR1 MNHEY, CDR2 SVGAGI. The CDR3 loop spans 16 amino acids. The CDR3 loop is CASSSRDPATNEKLFF. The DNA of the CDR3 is TGTGCCAGCAGTTCTAGGGACCCCGCAACTAATGAAAAACTGTTTTTT.

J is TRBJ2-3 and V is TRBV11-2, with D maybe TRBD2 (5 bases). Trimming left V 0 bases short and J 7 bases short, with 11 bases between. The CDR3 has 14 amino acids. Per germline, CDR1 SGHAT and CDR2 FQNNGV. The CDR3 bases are TGTGCCAGCAGCTTAGATCTTGAGGGAAATACGCAGTATTTT. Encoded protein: CASSLDLEGNTQYF.

CDR3 region: CASSLVTGPYEQYF. Written as DNA, the CDR3 is TGCGCCAGCAGCTTGGTAACAGGACCCTACGAGCAGTACTTC. This chain connects TRBV5-1 to TRBJ2-7; D may be TRBD1 (5 bases). The V gene's germline CDR1 is SGHRS and CDR2 YFSETQ. Trimming pared 0 bases from V and 2 bases from J, leaving 9 bases between. The CDR3 has 14 residues.

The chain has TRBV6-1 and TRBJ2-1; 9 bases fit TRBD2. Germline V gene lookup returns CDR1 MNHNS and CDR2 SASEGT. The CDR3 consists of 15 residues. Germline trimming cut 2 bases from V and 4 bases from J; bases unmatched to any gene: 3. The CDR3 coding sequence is TGTGCCAGCAGTGAACCGGGACTAGCTTACAATGAGCAGTTCTTC. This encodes CASSEPGLAYNEQFF.

The CDR3 DNA reads as TGCGCCAGCAGCCAAGCCTCGACAGGGTGGGACTATGGCTACACCTTC. This sequence encodes CASSQASTGWDYGYTF. The J gene is TRBJ1-2, the V gene TRBV4-1, with 7 bases lining up with TRBD1. This CDR3 has 16 residues. V shed 1 base, J shed 3 bases, and the junction held 8 bases outside the gene matches. Germline CDR1 MGHRA, CDR2 YSYEKL.

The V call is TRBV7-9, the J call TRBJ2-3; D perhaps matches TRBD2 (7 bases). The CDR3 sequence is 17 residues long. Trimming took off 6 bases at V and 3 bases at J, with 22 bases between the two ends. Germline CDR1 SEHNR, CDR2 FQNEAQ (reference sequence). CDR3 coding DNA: TGTGCCAGCAGTCCAAGGGGGGGAACAGCTAAGACAGATACGCAGTATTTT. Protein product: CASSPRGGTAKTDTQYF. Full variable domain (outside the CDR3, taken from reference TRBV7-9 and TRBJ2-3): DTGVSQNPRHKITKRGQNVTFRCDPISEHNRLYWYRQTLGQGPEFLTYFQNEAQLEKSRLLSDRFSAERPKGSFSTLEIQRTEQGDSAMYLCASSPRGGTAKTDTQYFGPGTRLTVL.

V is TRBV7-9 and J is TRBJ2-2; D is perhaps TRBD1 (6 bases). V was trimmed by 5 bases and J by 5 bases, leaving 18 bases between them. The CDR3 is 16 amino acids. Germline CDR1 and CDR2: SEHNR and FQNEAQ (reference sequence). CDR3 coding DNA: TGTGCCAGCAGCCGAATCACAGGGATCCAGACCGGGGAGCTGTTTTTT. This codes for CASSRITGIQTGELFF. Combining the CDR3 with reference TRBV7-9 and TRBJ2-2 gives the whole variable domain DTGVSQNPRHKITKRGQNVTFRCDPISEHNRLYWYRQTLGQGPEFLTYFQNEAQLEKSRLLSDRFSAERPKGSFSTLEIQRTEQGDSAMYLCASSRITGIQTGELFFGEGSRLTVL.

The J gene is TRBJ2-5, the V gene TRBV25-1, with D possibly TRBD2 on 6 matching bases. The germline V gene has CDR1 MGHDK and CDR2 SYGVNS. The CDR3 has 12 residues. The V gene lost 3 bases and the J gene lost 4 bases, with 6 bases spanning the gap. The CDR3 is CASSEGGETQYF. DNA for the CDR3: TGTGCCAGCAGTGAGGGGGGAGAGACCCAGTACTTC.

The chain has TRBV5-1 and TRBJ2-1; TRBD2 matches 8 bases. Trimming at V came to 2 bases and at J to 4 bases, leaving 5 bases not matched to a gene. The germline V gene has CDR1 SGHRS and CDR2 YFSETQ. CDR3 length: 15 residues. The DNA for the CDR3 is TGCGCCAGCAGCTTCGGGGGGGCCTGGTACAATGAGCAGTTCTTC. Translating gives CASSFGGAWYNEQFF.

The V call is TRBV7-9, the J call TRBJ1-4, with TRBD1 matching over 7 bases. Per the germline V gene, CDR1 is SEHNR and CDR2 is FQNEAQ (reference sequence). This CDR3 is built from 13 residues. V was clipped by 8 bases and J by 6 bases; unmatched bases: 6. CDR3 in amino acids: CASRQGGYEKLFF. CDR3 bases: TGTGCCAGCCGACAGGGCGGGTATGAAAAACTGTTTTTT.